Here is one T cell receptor (beta chain) with its context. This clone's antigen is unknown. Base-call qualities are not available, and no considerably larger clone is one nucleotide away. The cohort comprised 550 to 700 healthy bone marrow donors. Cohort members were all nominally healthy when sampled, although unrecorded immune exposures were likely present. The donor was CMV seronegative and belonged to the group of over 350 seronegative cohort members. Each donor provided a peripheral blood sample, and peripheral blood mononuclear cells were used for TCR beta sequencing. Genomic DNA was extracted from the blood cell samples with the Qiagen DNeasy Blood Extraction Kit. The library was built by means of the immunoSEQ multiplex PCR assay. For the multiplex PCR, a mixture combining 60 forward primers for TCR Vbeta segments and 13 reverse primers for TCR Jbeta segments was used. The CDR3 region of rearranged TCR beta genes was amplified from genomic DNA by a multiplex PCR assay. The Illumina HiSeq System was used to sequence the amplified TCR beta libraries as 87-base-pair reads. Per the original workflow: A later analysis counted 75 million to 100 million unique TCR beta chains across the 650 to 800 repertoires, and roughly 10 million of these chains were shared by at least two donors. A nearest-neighbor algorithm error-corrected the raw reads and collapsed the reads into unique sequences, merging closely related sequences to remove PCR and sequencing errors. CDR3 sequences were aligned to IMGT reference sequences to assign V, D and J gene segments. For a sequence to be retained, at least a six-nucleotide match to both a V gene segment and a J gene segment was required. Rearrangements were called productive when the CDR3 lacked stop codons and stayed in frame with V and J; all others were non-productive. CDR3 was defined by IMGT convention, running from the second conserved V-encoded cysteine to the conserved J-encoded phenylalanine. In an earlier analysis of 500 to 650 of the donors, sequences lacking an unambiguous match to a single V gene segment were excluded. In an earlier analysis of approximately 590 of the donors, V segments were called functional above 56.7% productive rearrangements and were called segregating when the between-donor standard deviation exceeded 5%. A statistical classification framework was built for diagnosing cytomegalovirus status from the catalog of TCR beta chain sequences. In a later analysis, TCR nucleotide sequences were compared against IMGT/GENE-DB human TR gene sequences so that V and J genes could be assigned. The TCRdist pipeline was used in a later analysis to assign CDR3 sequences and most-parsimonious VDJ recombination scenarios. In a later analysis, each TCR beta chain was defined by its CDR3 amino acid sequence together with its V-gene family, and reads lacking a unique V-gene family were excluded. In a later analysis, approximately 640 highly shared, low-generation-probability nucleotide sequences were removed to address suspected cross-contamination and a sequencing artifact. In a later analysis, a clonal expansion index was calculated for each public chain from normalized within-repertoire ranks of inferred template counts. A later analysis computed generation probabilities with a VDJ recombination model fitted to out-of-frame rearrangements, and checked the results against IGoR. In a later analysis, hypergeometric tests were used to score TCR-TCR, TCR-HLA and TCR-CMV co-occurrence, with a repertoire-size bias correction applied to TCR pairs. In a later analysis, false discovery rates were estimated by permuting HLA or CMV assignments 20 times. In a later analysis, co-occurring TCRs were grouped with DBSCAN, and TCRdist sequence similarity was added when clustering was performed within HLA-allele-positive subsets. Co-occurrence clustering excluded repertoires with fewer than 30,000 or more than 120,000 public chains, plus five with anomalous nucleotide sharing. Entries here come from immuneACCESS through TCRdb and include only in-frame sequences with V and J called. Some clones fail to appear in such tables; in the studies checked, an unresolved V gene covers under half of the shortfall, and the cause of the remainder is unknown. The DNA was the basis for D and trimming; V, J and clone size are from that table. For this sample the table gives 200,000 or so clones, of which 60% to 80% were detected only once. Of the sample, 1.5% to 2% is held by the ten largest clones.

This entry is derived from a study of cytomegalovirus exposure and HLA in healthy donors listed by TCRdb under 2017. For the wider study: An earlier analysis of under 600 of the donors reported about 290 Gb of sequence data and 120 million or so unique TCR beta sequences from about 179 million T cells. Around 330 gigabases of sequencing data and around 80 million unique TCR sequences made up an early release that covered fewer than 650 HLA-typed donors. Of the 300 to 450 genotyped donors, over 80% were placed in the genetic ancestry cluster associated with self-reported Caucasian donors. The study aimed to test whether cataloging public T cell receptors could reveal signatures of past pathogen exposure. Using immunosequencing, the study profiled T cell repertoires from about 610 subjects and related those repertoires to cytomegalovirus serostatus. A separate validation cohort of roughly 130 different subjects was used in addition to the roughly 620-subject first cohort. The study combined high-throughput TCR immunosequencing, statistical association of individual TCRs with disease status, and machine learning to predict cytomegalovirus infection status. A later analysis re-examined previously published TCR beta repertoires from just over 650 donors and added high-resolution HLA genotyping to investigate patterns of TCR occurrence. Rather than using new phenotypic data, the later analysis identified candidate immune exposures from TCR beta sequences and from how often those sequences occurred across donors. To decide whether each TCR beta V gene segment behaved as functional or pseudogenic, an earlier analysis of some 600 of the donors relied on high-throughput TCR beta sequencing. Donor age, sex, ethnicity and CMV serostatus were compiled together with the repertoire data. A later genetic analysis took genome-wide SNP genotypes for about three fifths of the roughly 700 donors and used that subset as a discovery cohort. All discovery cohort repertoires had been generated on a single sequencing platform. Class I and class II HLA loci were covered by the typing at four-digit resolution. Typing coverage varied by locus: about 620-630 donors for A, B, C, DRB1 and DQB1; roughly 500 for DQA1; over 600 for DPA1; more than 450 for DPB1. About 5 DR-DQ haplotypes were handled as single units for association and clustering, since linkage in the cohort was strong. On average, around 240,000 unique TCR beta nucleotide sequences were sequenced per donor among fewer than 500 genotyped donors of the cohort, with about 19% of those sequences being non-productive.

The germline V gene gives CDR1 as MNHNS and CDR2 as SASEGT. The cysteine opens and the phenylalanine closes a CDR3 of 15 amino acids. Just CDR3 DNA is preserved here, 45 bases in frame from base 1. V lost 2 bases and J lost 6 bases; the stretch between them is 11 bases long. Here is what the overall study found, with its caveats: In vitro tests confirmed that a few of the cytomegalovirus-associated TCR beta chains recognize cytomegalovirus antigens. In a later genetic analysis, a missense DCLRE1C variant was associated with V-gene and J-gene trimming of TCR beta chains, and the association was replicated in an independent cohort. In a later analysis, several top co-occurrence clusters were reported to appear linked to parvovirus B19, influenza, CMV and Epstein-Barr virus. Because the 87-base-pair reads could not distinguish some IMGT-functional V segments, including TRBV6-2 and TRBV6-3, those segments were excluded. Because counts were too low, some 17 rarely observed V segments, including chromosome 9 orphons, were left out of the earlier analysis of some 600 of the donors. Assigning TCR associations to individual alleles was difficult when HLA alleles, especially DR and DQ, strongly co-occurred. The study gave a list of 150 to 200 TCR beta chains associated with cytomegalovirus. In a later analysis, TCR association rates were found to vary across HLA loci, with the most associated TCRs seen for DRB1 alleles and the fewest for HLA-C alleles. It was suggested by the authors that the approach could potentially be generalized to other disease states and immunological phenotypes. The presence/absence analyses assumed that sequencing depth was roughly uniform across donors, and that assumption may not be true. Broadly in line with IMGT annotations, most TCR beta V segments showed up in productive rearrangements about 90% or about 30% of the time in an earlier analysis of under 700 of the donors. Correlated functional status among segregating V segments might be attributable to linkage disequilibrium, but an unknown experimental factor could not be ruled out. Most CMV-associated TCR beta chains appeared to be HLA-restricted in a later analysis, and the HLA associations seemed to be driven largely by CMV exposure. The classifier was reported to diagnose cytomegalovirus status with high specificity and sensitivity in both the original cohort and the validation cohort. While some public TCRs were present in many individuals, most TCR sequences turned up only very rarely across donors. Because some donors lacked HLA typing at each locus, the association tests relied only on the typed subset. The sequencing pipeline was judged likely to have produced a cluster of highly shared sequence variants as a technical artifact. A further reported finding was that TCR beta sequences accurately predicted the HLA-A and HLA-B alleles for most subjects in the first cohort. At a false discovery rate of 0.05, a later analysis linked some 18,000 TCR beta sequences to specific HLA alleles. According to a later genetic analysis, donors in an Asian-associated ancestry cluster had fewer N-insertions in productive TCRs than the approximately 650-donor mean. This cohort had only TCR beta chains sequenced, and the lack of alpha or paired-chain data limited which features could be detected. In a later analysis, HLA-associated TCR beta chains were found to be more clonally expanded and to have lower generation probabilities than equally common non-associated chains. For the cohort, immune exposure information was limited to CMV serostatus.

The sequence joins TRBV6-1 to TRBJ1-6, with the D gene not clear enough to name. The source material was PBMCs. This sequence originates from a man between 18 and 29 years old in good health and CMV-seronegative. CDR3 region: CASSESNRSNSPLHF. The DNA sequence reads TGTGCCAGCAGTGAATCCAACAGAAGTAATTCACCCCTCCACTTT.